This TCR beta chain derives from a study of T cell repertoires in cytomegalovirus infection. Study-wide context: Based on public TCR beta signatures, there were indications of CMV infection and of a matching HLA type.

Study-level results: Carriers of CMV plus the relevant HLA were identified by cumulative public TCR beta family frequency. HLA-C-restricted CMV clonotypes gave the most frequent clonotype in two of eight donors.

The CDR3 consists of 17 residues. Germline assignment: CDR1 MNHNS and CDR2 SASEGT. Trimming cost V 6 bases and J 1 base, with 19 bases left between them. This clonotype has more than one count but fewer than ten. Its cognate antigen is unknown. MiXCR was run by TCRdb on the reads, yielding one entry per CDR3 protein. The profile covers 150,000 to 200,000 distinct CDR3 sequences, with about 28% appearing a single time and roughly 29% taken by the ten largest. Sequenced: PBMCs. The genes are TRBV6-1 and TRBJ1-5; possibly TRBD1 for D (5 bases). The sequence was collected from a human donor in good health (CMV status not recorded). Some clones in this sample may be carry-over from other donors' samples. CDR3 nucleotide sequence: TGTGCCAGCAGCCTGATCGGATGGGGCGGAAGCAATCAGCCCCAGCATTTT. Protein sequence: CASSLIGWGGSNQPQHF.